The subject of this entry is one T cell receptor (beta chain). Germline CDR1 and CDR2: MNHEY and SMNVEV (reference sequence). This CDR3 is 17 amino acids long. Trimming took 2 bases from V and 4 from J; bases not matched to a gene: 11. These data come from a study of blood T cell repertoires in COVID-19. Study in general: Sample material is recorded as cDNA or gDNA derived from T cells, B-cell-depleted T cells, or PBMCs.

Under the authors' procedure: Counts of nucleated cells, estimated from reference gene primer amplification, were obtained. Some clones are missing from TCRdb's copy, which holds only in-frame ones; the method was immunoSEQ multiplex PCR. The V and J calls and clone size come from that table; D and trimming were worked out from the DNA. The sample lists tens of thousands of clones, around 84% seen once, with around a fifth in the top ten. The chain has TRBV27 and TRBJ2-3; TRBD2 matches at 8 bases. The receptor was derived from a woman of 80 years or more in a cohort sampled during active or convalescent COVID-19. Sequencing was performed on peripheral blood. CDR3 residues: CASSLGFGTSPSDTQYF. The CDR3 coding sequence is TGTGCCAGCAGTTTAGGGTTTGGGACTAGTCCTTCAGATACGCAGTATTTT.